This T cell receptor beta chain was captured in a study of blood T cell repertoires in COVID-19. Study-level information: Spain, Italy and the United States supplied samples that represented acute and convalescent COVID-19.

CDR1 and CDR2 from the germline V gene are MNHEY and SVGEGT. There are 15 residues in the CDR3. Trimming pared 2 bases from V and 6 bases from J, leaving 16 bases between. Produced via immunoSEQ multiplex PCR; TCRdb's table is partial and in-frame only. The repertoire holds approximately 150,000 clones, with 86% as singletons. The chain recombines TRBV6-2 or TRBV6-3 with TRBJ1-1; no firm D call. The sequenced material came from peripheral blood. The sequence was collected from a woman aged 70-85 years with acute or convalescent COVID-19. The CDR3 DNA follows: TGTGCCAGCAGTTACGGGTACAGTCTATTTCCTGAAGCTTTCTTT. Encoded protein: CASSYGYSLFPEAFF.